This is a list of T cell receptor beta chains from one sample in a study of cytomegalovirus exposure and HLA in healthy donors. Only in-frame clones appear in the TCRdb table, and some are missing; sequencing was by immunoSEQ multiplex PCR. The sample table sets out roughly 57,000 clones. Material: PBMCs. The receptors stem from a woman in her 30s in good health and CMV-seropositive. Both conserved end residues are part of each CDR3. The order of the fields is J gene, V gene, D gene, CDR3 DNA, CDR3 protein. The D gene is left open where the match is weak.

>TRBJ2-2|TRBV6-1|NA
TGTGCCAGCAGTCAGACTCAACCCACCGGGGAGCTGTTTTTT
CASSQTQPTGELFF
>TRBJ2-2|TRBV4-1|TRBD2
TGCGCCAGCAGCGAACCGGGAGGAGGAACCGGGGAGCTGTTTTTT
CASSEPGGGTGELFF
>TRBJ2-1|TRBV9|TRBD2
TGTGCCAGCAGCGGGACTAGCGGGAGGGCCGGTCACGATGAGCAGTTCTTC
CASSGTSGRAGHDEQFF
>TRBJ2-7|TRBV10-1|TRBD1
TGCGCCAGCAGTCCCAGCCCCGGGACAGCCTACGAGCAGTACTTC
CASSPSPGTAYEQYF
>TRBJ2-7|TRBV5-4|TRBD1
TGTGCCAGCAGCACCGCAGGGGGCAGGGACGAGCAGTACTTC
CASSTAGGRDEQYF
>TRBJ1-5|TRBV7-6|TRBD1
TGTGCCAGCAGCCTCGGGGGGACAGGGAATCAGCCCCAGCATTTT
CASSLGGTGNQPQHF
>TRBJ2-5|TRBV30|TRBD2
TGTGCCTGGAGTGTGCGGACTAGCGGGCAAGAGACCCAGTACTTC
CAWSVRTSGQETQYF
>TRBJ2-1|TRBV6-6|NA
TGTGCCAGCAGTTACGTTAGCGCCGGCGATGAGCAGTTCTTC
CASSYVSAGDEQFF
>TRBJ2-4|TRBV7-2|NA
TGTGCCAGCAGCTTAACTCGGAGTCAGGGCATTCAGTACTTC
CASSLTRSQGIQYF
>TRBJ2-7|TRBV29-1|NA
TGCAGCGTTGAGGAGTCTTACGAGCAGTACTTC
CSVEESYEQYF
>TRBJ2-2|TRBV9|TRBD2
TGTGCCAGCAGCCCCCCCCGGGGGGGCCGGGCCGGGGAGCTGTTTTTT
CASSPPRGGRAGELFF
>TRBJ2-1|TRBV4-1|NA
TGCGCCAGCAGCCAAGATCAAGGGGTTCGCAATGAGCAGTTCTTC
CASSQDQGVRNEQFF
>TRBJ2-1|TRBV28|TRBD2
TGTGTTTCCGGACTAGCGGGCAACAATGAGCAGTTCTTC
CVSGLAGNNEQFF
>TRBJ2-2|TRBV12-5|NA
TGTGCTAGTGGTTCCCGTTTTACCGGGGAGCTGTTTTTT
CASGSRFTGELFF
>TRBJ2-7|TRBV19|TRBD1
TGTGCCAGTCAGGGGGTCTACGAGCAGTACTTC
CASQGVYEQYF
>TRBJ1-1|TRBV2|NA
TGTGCCAGCAGTGAAGAGGGGTTGAACACTGAAGCTTTCTTT
CASSEEGLNTEAFF
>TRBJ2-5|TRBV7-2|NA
TGTGCCAGCAGCACGACTAGAGAGACCCAGTACTTC
CASSTTRETQYF
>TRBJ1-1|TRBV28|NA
TGTGCCAGCATCCTAAGTCAGGGGAACACTGAAGCTTTCTTT
CASILSQGNTEAFF
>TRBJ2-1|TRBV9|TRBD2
TGTGCCAGCAGCGTATCGGGGGGGTTCACCTACAATGAGCAGTTCTTC
CASSVSGGFTYNEQFF
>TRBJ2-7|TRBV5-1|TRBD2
TGCGCCAGCAGCCCCACTAGCGGATCCTACGAGCAGTACTTC
CASSPTSGSYEQYF
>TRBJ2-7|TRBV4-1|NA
TGCGCCAGCAGCCAAGATCGCAGCGGTGCATACGAGCAGTACTTC
CASSQDRSGAYEQYF
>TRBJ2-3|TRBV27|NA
TGTGCCAGCAGTTTAATCCCTCTTGGTGGGGGCTCTACGCAGTATTTT
CASSLIPLGGGSTQYF
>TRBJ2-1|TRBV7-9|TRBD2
TGTGCCAGCAGCGAGCTAGCGGGAGTTGTCCATGAGCAGTTCTTC
CASSELAGVVHEQFF
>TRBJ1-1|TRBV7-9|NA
TGTGCCAGCAGTCAGGAGAACACTGAAGCTTTCTTT
CASSQENTEAFF
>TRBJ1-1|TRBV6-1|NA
TGTGCCAGCAGTGAAGGAGAGAGAAAAGCTTTCTTT
CASSEGERKAFF
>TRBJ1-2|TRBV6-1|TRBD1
TGTGCCAGCAGTGCGACAGGGTTTGGCTACACCTTC
CASSATGFGYTF
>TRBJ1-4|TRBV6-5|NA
TGTGCCAGCAGCCTAGACAGGGAAAAACTGTTTTTT
CASSLDREKLFF
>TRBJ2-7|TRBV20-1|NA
TGCAGTGCTAATGAGGGTTACGAGCAGTACTTC
CSANEGYEQYF
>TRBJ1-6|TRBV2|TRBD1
TGTGCCAGCAGTCAGGACAGGGGAGGTTCACCCCTCCACTTT
CASSQDRGGSPLHF
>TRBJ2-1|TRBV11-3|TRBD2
TGTGCCAGCAGCTTAGATGCCGGGAGGGGATCCTACAATGAGCAGTTCTTC
CASSLDAGRGSYNEQFF
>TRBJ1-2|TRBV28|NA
TGTGCCAGCAGTTTTACTGGGCCCAACTATGGCTACACCTTC
CASSFTGPNYGYTF
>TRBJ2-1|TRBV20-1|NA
TGCAGTGCCCCTTCCGACAATGAGCAGTTCTTC
CSAPSDNEQFF
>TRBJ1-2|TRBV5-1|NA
TGCGCCAGCAGTCCGACGGACACCTATGGCTACACCTTC
CASSPTDTYGYTF
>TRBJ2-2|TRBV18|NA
TGTGCCAGCTCCCATAACACCGGGGAGCTGTTTTTT
CASSHNTGELFF
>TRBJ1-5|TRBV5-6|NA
TGTGCCAGCAGCAAGATGTCATTCGGACATTGGCCCCAGCATTTT
CASSKMSFGHWPQHF
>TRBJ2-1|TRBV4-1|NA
TGCGCCAGCAGCGTAGCGGACTCGAGGGGTGAGCAGTTCTTC
CASSVADSRGEQFF
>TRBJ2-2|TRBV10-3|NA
TGTGCCATCAGTGAAAGACAGAACACCGGGGAGCTGTTTTTT
CAISERQNTGELFF
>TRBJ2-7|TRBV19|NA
TGTGCCAGTAGTATTGCCGCCAGGGGCTCCTACGAGCAGTACTTC
CASSIAARGSYEQYF
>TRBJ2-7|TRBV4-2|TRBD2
TGTGCCAGCAGCCAAGATACTAGCGGGAGTTACGAGCAGTACTTC
CASSQDTSGSYEQYF